This is a list of T cell receptor beta chains from one sample in a study of Graves' ophthalmopathy and Graves' hyperthyroidism. One entry per CDR3 protein results from TCRdb running MiXCR on the multiplex PCR reads. The sample holds under 350,000 distinct CDR3 sequences, about a sixth seen once. Sequencing used peripheral blood. The receptors stem from an adult man with Graves' ophthalmopathy. Each CDR3 is given without its conserved first and last residue. A clone size is listed for some rows: how often the clone was seen (once, few, many), or a class if it is expanded.

clone size: many
V gene: TRBV29-1
CDR3 protein: SVEASSTDTQY

clone size: many
V gene: TRBV7-2
CDR3 protein: ASSLSVRTAF

clone size: many
V gene: TRBV7-3
CDR3 protein: ASSQSRGGAETQY

clone size: many
V gene: TRBV18
CDR3 protein: ASSPTGNQETQY

clone size: .
V gene: TRBV24-1
CDR3 protein: ATSASRGRDGGYT

clone size: many
V gene: TRBV2
CDR3 protein: ANSGFAEAF

clone size: many
V gene: TRBV7-9
CDR3 protein: ASSLISGGIQETQY

clone size: once
V gene: TRBV12-5
CDR3 protein: ASGLAGQGSPLH

clone size: many
V gene: TRBV7-2
CDR3 protein: ASSLDGVLGYT

clone size: many
V gene: TRBV12-3/TRBV12-4
CDR3 protein: ASSLARVRGETQY

clone size: .
V gene: TRBV6-5
CDR3 protein: ASRLTSGRRGNIQY

clone size: many
V gene: TRBV7-3
CDR3 protein: ASSLTAGTGWQKQY

clone size: many
V gene: TRBV30
CDR3 protein: AWNPAGTEAF

clone size: many
V gene: TRBV6-1
CDR3 protein: ASSSRSLDEQY

clone size: .
V gene: TRBV6-2/TRBV6-3
CDR3 protein: ASSLGLSWNTEAF

clone size: many
V gene: TRBV20-1
CDR3 protein: SPRQGVRDTEAF

clone size: many
V gene: TRBV5-1
CDR3 protein: ASSLRLGAYEQY

clone size: many
V gene: TRBV20-1
CDR3 protein: SAPRTIQLNTEAF

clone size: few
V gene: TRBV28
CDR3 protein: ASSRDEYYGYT

clone size: many
V gene: TRBV4-3
CDR3 protein: ARGGRLF

clone size: many
V gene: TRBV24-1
CDR3 protein: ATSERQGSRAF

clone size: many
V gene: TRBV6-1
CDR3 protein: ASRPSIGNTIY

clone size: many
V gene: TRBV4-1
CDR3 protein: ASSSPKGGTQY

clone size: many
V gene: TRBV6-5
CDR3 protein: ASSNGDVTEAF

clone size: many
V gene: TRBV28
CDR3 protein: ASSYALTGPQH

clone size: few
V gene: TRBV12-3/TRBV12-4
CDR3 protein: ASSDLTGGNQPQH

clone size: many
V gene: TRBV7-3
CDR3 protein: ASSPQSTVNNYGYT

clone size: many
V gene: TRBV5-6
CDR3 protein: ASSLGRGTQYEQY

clone size: many
V gene: TRBV10-3
CDR3 protein: AITPTGEQTQY

clone size: many
V gene: TRBV11-2
CDR3 protein: ASSLGSVAGGTYEQY

clone size: many
V gene: TRBV7-9
CDR3 protein: ASSLGGPGNTIY

clone size: few
V gene: TRBV12-3/TRBV12-4
CDR3 protein: ASTGTSGGREGTQY

clone size: many
V gene: TRBV2
CDR3 protein: ASSRGQGPSYEQY

clone size: many
V gene: TRBV6-2/TRBV6-3
CDR3 protein: ASSYSDRAGQPQH

clone size: many
V gene: TRBV19
CDR3 protein: ASSIGAASEQY

clone size: .
V gene: TRBV5-4
CDR3 protein: ASSFLSGLAVTTYEQY

clone size: .
V gene: TRBV6-5
CDR3 protein: ASSYGPNTEAF

clone size: .
V gene: TRBV12-3/TRBV12-4
CDR3 protein: ATSFARNNLPLH

clone size: many
V gene: TRBV12-3/TRBV12-4
CDR3 protein: ASSLHYSNQPQH

clone size: many
V gene: TRBV20-1
CDR3 protein: SARVAHHTYEQY

clone size: many
V gene: TRBV6-5
CDR3 protein: ASSYGQGDYEQY

clone size: once
V gene: TRBV12-3/TRBV12-4
CDR3 protein: ASSGDGKAF

clone size: .
V gene: TRBV19
CDR3 protein: ASSILRDTEAF

clone size: many
V gene: TRBV5-6
CDR3 protein: ASSFDRQGETQY

clone size: many
V gene: TRBV2
CDR3 protein: ASTIGALEAF

clone size: many
V gene: TRBV10-3
CDR3 protein: AISSSSGGRAVETQY